This T cell receptor (beta chain) was sequenced for a study of blood T cell repertoires in COVID-19. Overall study context: Sites in the United States, Italy and Spain provided acute and convalescent COVID-19 samples. Sample material is recorded as cDNA or gDNA derived from T cells, B-cell-depleted T cells, or PBMCs.

The CDR3 contains 16 residues. CDR1 is SGHRS and CDR2 is YFSETQ in the germline V gene. J gave up 3 bases and V 4 bases, and 12 bases lay outside the gene matches. The authors' processing: Reference gene primer amplification yielded estimated nucleated cell counts. Profiling relied on immunoSEQ multiplex PCR, and the TCRdb table lists in-frame clones only, not all of them. V and J calls and clone size are as listed in that table; D and trimming were resolved from the DNA. Of about 150,000 clones in the sample, around 89% were seen once. J is TRBJ2-7 and V is TRBV5-1; TRBD1 matches 8 bases. The sequence came from a woman in her 40s with acute or convalescent COVID-19. The source material was peripheral blood. CDR3 protein: CASSQDRESIDYEQYF. The DNA of the CDR3 is TGCGCCAGCAGCCAGGACAGGGAGAGCATTGACTACGAGCAGTACTTC.